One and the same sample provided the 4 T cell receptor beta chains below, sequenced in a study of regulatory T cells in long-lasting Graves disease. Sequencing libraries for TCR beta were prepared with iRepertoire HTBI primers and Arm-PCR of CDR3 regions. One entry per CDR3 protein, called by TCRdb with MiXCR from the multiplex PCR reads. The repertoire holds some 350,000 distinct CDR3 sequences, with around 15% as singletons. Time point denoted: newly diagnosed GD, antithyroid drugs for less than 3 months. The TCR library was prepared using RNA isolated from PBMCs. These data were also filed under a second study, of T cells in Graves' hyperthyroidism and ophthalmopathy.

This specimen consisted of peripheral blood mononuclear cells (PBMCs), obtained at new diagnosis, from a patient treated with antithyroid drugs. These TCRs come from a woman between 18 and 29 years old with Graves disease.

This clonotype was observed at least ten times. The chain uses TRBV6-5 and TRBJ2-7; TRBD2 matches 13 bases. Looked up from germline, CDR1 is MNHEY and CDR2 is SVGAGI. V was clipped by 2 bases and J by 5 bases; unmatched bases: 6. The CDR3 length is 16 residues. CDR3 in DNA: TGTGCCAGCAGTTACCCACTAGCGGGGGGGGGCGACGAGCAGTACTTC. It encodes CASSYPLAGGGDEQYF.

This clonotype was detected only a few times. This chain's CDR3 is CASSVTGTGWNEQFF. CDR3 DNA sequence: TGTGCCAGCAGTGTGACCGGGACAGGATGGAATGAGCAGTTCTTC. The V call is TRBV25-1, the J call TRBJ2-1, with 8 bases lining up with TRBD1. The V gene's germline CDR1 is MGHDK and CDR2 SYGVNS. With 4 bases clipped from V and 7 bases from J, the junction kept 9 bases outside the gene matches. There are 15 residues in the CDR3.

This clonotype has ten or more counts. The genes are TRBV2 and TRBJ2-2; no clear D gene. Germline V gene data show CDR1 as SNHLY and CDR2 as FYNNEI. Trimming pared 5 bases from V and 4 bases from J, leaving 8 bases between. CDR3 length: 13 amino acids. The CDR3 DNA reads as TGTGCCAGCAGTACCAGGTCCACCGGGGAGCTGTTTTTT. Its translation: CASSTRSTGELFF.

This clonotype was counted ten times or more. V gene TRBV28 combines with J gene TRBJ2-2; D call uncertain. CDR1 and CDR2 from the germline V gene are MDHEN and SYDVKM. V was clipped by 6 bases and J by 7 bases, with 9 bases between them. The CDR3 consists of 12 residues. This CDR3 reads CASRGMIGELFF. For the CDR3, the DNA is TGTGCCAGCAGGGGGATGATCGGGGAGCTGTTTTTT.